The 4 T cell receptor beta chains reported below all come from one sample, sequenced in a study of OX40 agonist ivuxolimab in advanced cancers. Libraries were prepared by immunoSEQ multiplex PCR; TCRdb keeps only in-frame clonotypes and omits some of them. The sample records some 94,000 clones, roughly 95% being singletons. The sample here was CD4+ or CD8+ T cells sorted from blood, taken in a trial of the OX40 agonist ivuxolimab. The receptors here all came from an adult with an advanced solid tumor such as melanoma, head and neck, liver or kidney cancer.

The genes are TRBV7-6 and TRBJ2-3, with D possibly called TRBD1 or TRBD2 (5 bases each). The CDR3 spans 14 residues. The germline gives CDR1 SGHVS, CDR2 FNYEAQ. The V end lost 3 bases, the J end lost 0 bases, and 7 bases lay between the germline ends. CDR3 sequence reads: CASSLGPSTDTQYF. The CDR3 bases are TGTGCCAGCAGCTTGGGACCAAGCACAGATACGCAGTATTTT.

This chain connects TRBV30 to TRBJ2-7; 7 bases align to TRBD1. Germline V gene data show CDR1 as GTSNPN and CDR2 as SVGIG (reference sequence). Losses at the gene ends were 1 base for V and 3 bases for J; bases not matched to a gene: 3. The CDR3 is 13 amino acids. The CDR3 is CAWSGGQHYEQYF. CDR3 in DNA: TGTGCCTGGAGTGGGGGACAGCACTACGAGCAGTACTTC.

This chain joins TRBV2 and TRBJ2-1; no clear D gene. The CDR3 sequence is 13 residues long. Trimming stripped 6 bases from V and 0 bases from J, with 6 bases between. The germline V gene has CDR1 SNHLY and CDR2 FYNNEI. CDR3 coding DNA: TGTGCCAGCAGCCGGGTCTCCTACAATGAGCAGTTCTTC. Residues: CASSRVSYNEQFF.

V gene TRBV7-9 combines with J gene TRBJ2-7; D gene unclear. The CDR3 is 14 residues long. Trimming removed 3 bases at V and 3 bases at J, with 12 bases between. Germline CDR1 is SEHNR and CDR2 is FQNEAQ (reference sequence). CDR3 nucleotide sequence: TGTGCCAGCAGCTTCGCAGGAAACGGCTACGAGCAGTACTTC. This gives the protein CASSFAGNGYEQYF.